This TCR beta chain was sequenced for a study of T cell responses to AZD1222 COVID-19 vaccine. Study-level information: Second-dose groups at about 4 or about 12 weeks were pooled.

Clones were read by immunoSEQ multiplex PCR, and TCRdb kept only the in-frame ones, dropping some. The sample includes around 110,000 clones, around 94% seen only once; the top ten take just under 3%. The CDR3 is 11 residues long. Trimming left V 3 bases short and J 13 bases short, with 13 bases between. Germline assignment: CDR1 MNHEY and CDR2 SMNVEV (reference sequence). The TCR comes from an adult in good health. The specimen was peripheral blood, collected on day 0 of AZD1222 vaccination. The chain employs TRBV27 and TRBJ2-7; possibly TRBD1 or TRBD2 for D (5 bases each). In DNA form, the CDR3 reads TGTGCCAGCAGTTTTACTGGGACGGTTTACTTC. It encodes CASSFTGTVYF.